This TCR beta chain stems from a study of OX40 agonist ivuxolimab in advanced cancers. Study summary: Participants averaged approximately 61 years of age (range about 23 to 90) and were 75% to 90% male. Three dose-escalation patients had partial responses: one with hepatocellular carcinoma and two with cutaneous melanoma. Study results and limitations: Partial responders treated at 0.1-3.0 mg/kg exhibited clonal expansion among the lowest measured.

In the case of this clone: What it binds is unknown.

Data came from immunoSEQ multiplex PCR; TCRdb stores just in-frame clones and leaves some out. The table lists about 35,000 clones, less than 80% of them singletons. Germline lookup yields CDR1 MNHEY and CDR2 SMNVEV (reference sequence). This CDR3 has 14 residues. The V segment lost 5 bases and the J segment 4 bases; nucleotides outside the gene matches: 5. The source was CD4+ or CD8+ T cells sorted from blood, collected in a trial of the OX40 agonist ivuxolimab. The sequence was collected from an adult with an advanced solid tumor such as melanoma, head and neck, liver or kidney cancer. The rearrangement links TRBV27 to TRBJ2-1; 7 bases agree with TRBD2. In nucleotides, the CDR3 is TGTGCCAGCAGTCCCCTTAGCGGGTACAATGAGCAGTTCTTC. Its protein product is CASSPLSGYNEQFF.